This T cell receptor beta chain comes out of a study of T-cell memory formation after mild COVID-19. Across the whole study: TCR clustering was largely donor specific.

This clonotype has ten or more counts. Its target is unknown. The CDR3 loop spans 15 amino acids. J was trimmed by 7 bases and V by 3 bases; bases with no gene match: 6. Germline loops: CDR1 SGHRS, CDR2 YFSETQ. A single record per CDR3 protein comes from TCRdb applying MiXCR to the 5' RACE reads. The sample includes some 120,000 distinct CDR3 sequences, 5% to 6.5% of them seen just once. General observations from the study: Among contracting clones, CD4+ were mainly CM/EM and CD8+ enriched in EMRA. CD4+ bias marked clones expanding day 15 to 37, unlike balanced contracting clones.

Sequenced input: PBMCs or a T cell subset sorted from them (not recorded which). This chain links TRBV5-1 with TRBJ1-5; the match to TRBD1 covers 11 bases. The sequence was obtained from an adult woman who had mild COVID-19 (a few samples of this study predate the infection). Cell type and time point are not known. The CDR3 DNA sequence: TGCGCCAGCAGCTCGGGGACAGGGGGACAACAGCCCCAGCATTTT. It is translated as CASSSGTGGQQPQHF.